Presented here are 4 T cell receptor beta chains from one specimen sequenced in a study of blood T cell repertoires in COVID-19. Sequenced by immunoSEQ multiplex PCR; TCRdb stores in-frame clones only, minus some. The data hold over 200,000 clones, with more than 80% observed a single time. The specimen was PBMCs or T cells enriched from blood (not recorded which). Source of these receptors: a man younger than 45 who had recovered from COVID-19.

This chain uses TRBV19 with TRBJ2-1, with D perhaps TRBD2 (5 bases). This CDR3 is built from 14 residues. CDR1 is LNHDA, CDR2 SQIVND, per germline (reference sequence). Trimming removed 1 base at V and 5 bases at J, with 9 bases between. Written as DNA, the CDR3 is TGTGCCAGTAGTATAGTTGGAGGCAACAATGAGCAGTTCTTC. It is translated as CASSIVGGNNEQFF.

The V gene is TRBV10-3, the J gene TRBJ2-7; 9 bases map to TRBD1. V was clipped by 10 bases and J by 2 bases; unmatched bases: 3. The CDR3 totals 12 residues. CDR1 is ENHRY, CDR2 SYGVKD, per germline. CDR3 DNA: TGTGCCACCGGACAGGGGACCTACGAGCAGTACTTC. Protein product: CATGQGTYEQYF.

The chain is built from TRBV7-9 and TRBJ1-3; possibly TRBD1 for D (6 bases). Germline V lookup: CDR1 SEHNR, CDR2 FQNEAQ (reference sequence). The CDR3 has 18 amino acids. The V and J ends lost 1 base and 1 base respectively, with 17 bases between them. The CDR3 DNA follows: TGTGCCAGCAGCTTAGGGGGCAGGGGAGTTTATTCTGGAAACACCATATATTTT. Translated: CASSLGGRGVYSGNTIYF.

The chain uses TRBV30 and TRBJ2-1; 9 nucleotides match TRBD1. The CDR3 covers 16 residues. CDR1 is GTSNPN, CDR2 SVGIG, per germline (reference sequence). Germline trimming cut 2 bases from V and 0 bases from J; bases unmatched to any gene: 5. This chain's CDR3 is CAWSRDRVGSYNEQFF. The DNA of the CDR3 is TGTGCCTGGAGTAGGGACAGGGTCGGCTCCTACAATGAGCAGTTCTTC.